Each of the 10 T cell receptor beta chains below was sequenced from the same sample in a study of blood T cell repertoires in COVID-19. This table comes from immunoSEQ multiplex PCR, and its TCRdb copy is limited to in-frame clones, with some not included. The sample records about 210,000 clones, more than 75% being singletons. Source material: PBMCs or T cells enriched from blood (not recorded which). The receptors were sampled from a man aged 40-55 years with acute COVID-19.

This chain uses TRBV27 with TRBJ1-5, with 7 bases fitting TRBD1. The germline V gene has CDR1 MNHEY and CDR2 SMNVEV (reference sequence). There are 17 residues in the CDR3. J was trimmed by 4 bases and V by 2 bases; bases with no gene match: 11. The DNA of the CDR3 is TGTGCCAGCAGTTTAATGGCAGGGGGAATAGGAAATCAGCCCCAGCATTTT. Translated, it gives CASSLMAGGIGNQPQHF.

V is TRBV5-1 and J is TRBJ2-5, with D possibly matching TRBD2 (6 bases). The CDR3 contains 14 residues. Germline CDR1 is SGHRS and CDR2 is YFSETQ. Trimming cost V 4 bases and J 2 bases, with 12 bases left between them. In nucleotides, the CDR3 is TGCGCCAGCAGCACCTCGGGGGAACAAGAGACCCAGTACTTC. This encodes CASSTSGEQETQYF.

DNA of the CDR3: TGTGCCAGCAGCCGACAGGGGGCCGTCACCGGGGAGCTGTTTTTT. Its translation: CASSRQGAVTGELFF. The chain has TRBV7-8 and TRBJ2-2, with 10 bases lining up with TRBD1. V dropped 5 bases and J dropped 4; count of bases not matched to a gene: 4. The CDR3 totals 15 residues. Germline CDR1 and CDR2: SGHVS and FQNEAQ.

This rearrangement joins TRBV28 to TRBJ2-1; possible D gene TRBD2, 5 bases. Germline-derived CDR1 and CDR2 are MDHEN and SYDVKM. CDR3 length: 15 amino acids. V lost 6 bases and J 4 bases, leaving 16 bases between the germline ends. CDR3 DNA: TGTGCCAGCAGATTGAGGCTAGCAGAATACAATGAGCAGTTCTTC. Its translation is CASRLRLAEYNEQFF.

The V call is TRBV11-1, the J call TRBJ2-2; tentatively, D is TRBD2 (6 bases). V lost 0 bases and J 9 bases, leaving 8 bases between the germline ends. The germline V gene encodes CDR1 SGHAT and CDR2 FQDESV (reference sequence). The CDR3 runs 13 residues. Here the CDR3 DNA reads TGTGCCAGCAGCTTAGCGGAGGGAAGGGAGCTGTTTTTT. It specifies CASSLAEGRELFF.

The chain employs TRBV20-1 and TRBJ1-2, with no clear D. Germline V lookup: CDR1 DFQATT, CDR2 SNEGSKA (reference sequence). V lost 5 bases to trimming and J lost 6 bases, with 7 bases between them. The CDR3 runs to 10 residues. The CDR3 DNA is TGCAGTGCTCTGGAGGATGGCTACACCTTC. It translates to CSALEDGYTF.

This chain joins TRBV7-9 and TRBJ2-7; no clear D. The CDR3 extends over 16 amino acids. CDR1 and CDR2 (germline): SEHNR, FQNEAQ (reference sequence). V lost 1 base and J lost 0, with 13 bases in between. The CDR3 is CASSLGLGSSSYEQYF. DNA for the CDR3: TGTGCCAGCAGCTTAGGTTTGGGCTCCAGCTCCTACGAGCAGTACTTC.

The chain has TRBV28 and TRBJ1-3, with a weak D call TRBD1 (5 bases). V was cut by 6 bases and J by 7 bases, with 22 bases left in between. Germline V CDR1 and CDR2: MDHEN, SYDVKM. This CDR3 spans 16 amino acids. CDR3 in DNA: TGTGCCAGCAGCACAGCAGGACACCCTGTTGGGAACACCATATATTTT. Its translation is CASSTAGHPVGNTIYF.

The CDR3 sequence: CASRLYSGNTIYF. CDR3 nucleotides: TGTGCCAGCAGACTATACTCTGGAAACACCATATATTTT. This rearrangement joins TRBV5-8 to TRBJ1-3, with D uncertain. Germline loops: CDR1 SGHTS, CDR2 YDEGEE. The germline V and J ends were trimmed by 5 bases and 0 bases, with 6 bases remaining between them. This CDR3 comprises 13 residues.

The V call is TRBV9, the J call TRBJ1-2; a possible D gene is TRBD1 (6 bases). The germline CDR1 and CDR2 sequences are SGDLS and YYNGEE. V was pared by 4 bases and J by 3 bases, with 16 bases between. The CDR3 has 15 amino acids. DNA for the CDR3: TGTGCCAGCAGCCAAGGATCTGGGGGCGACTATGGCTACACCTTC. This codes for CASSQGSGGDYGYTF.